These 11 T cell receptor beta chains were all obtained from the same sample, sequenced in a study of shared clonotypes between healthy human individuals. Sequencing was performed with immunoSEQ multiplex PCR; in TCRdb, only in-frame clones are kept and a portion is missing. This table holds about 490,000 clones, over 75% found once. Sequenced: PBMCs. The source of these receptors is a woman in her thirties or forties in good health. Some clones in this sample may be carry-over from other donors' samples.

This chain uses TRBV11-2 with TRBJ2-5; D remains unclear. Trimming took off 2 bases at V and 6 bases at J, with 4 bases between the two ends. The CDR3 covers 11 residues. From germline, CDR1 is SGHAT and CDR2 FQNNGV. The CDR3 sequence: CASSLSQTQYF. CDR3 DNA sequence: TGTGCCAGCAGCTTAAGTCAGACCCAGTACTTC.

This clone was counted a single time. J is TRBJ1-1 and V is TRBV28, with 8 bases aligning to TRBD1. The germline V gene has CDR1 MDHEN and CDR2 SYDVKM. V shed 6 bases and J 1 base; nucleotides not matched to a gene: 1. The CDR3 has 13 residues. The CDR3 is CASRDRGNTEAFF. The CDR3, as DNA: TGTGCCAGCAGAGACAGGGGGAACACTGAAGCTTTCTTT. The full variable domain, in which reference TRBV28 and TRBJ1-1 provide the parts outside the CDR3, is DVKVTQSSRYLVKRTGEKVFLECVQDMDHENMFWYRQDPGLGLRLIYFSYDVKMKEKGDIPEGYSVSREKKERFSLILESASTNQTSMYLCASRDRGNTEAFFGQGTRLTVV.

On this clone itself: A much more abundant neighbour one base away suggests this may be a read error. The same CDR3 arises from other DNA sequences in this sample as well. The V gene is TRBV2, the J gene TRBJ2-7; 11 positions match TRBD2. CDR1 and CDR2 from the germline V gene are SNHLY and FYNNEI. V was clipped by 1 base and J by 1 base; unmatched bases: 0. The CDR3 is 15 amino acids. The CDR3 bases are TGTGCCAGCAGTGAAGGACTAGCGGGATCCTACGAGCAGTACTTC. Translated, it gives CASSEGLAGSYEQYF.

This clone came up a few times. The rearrangement joins TRBV7-3 to TRBJ2-2; D might be TRBD1 (5 bases). Trimming stripped 6 bases from V and 2 bases from J, with 10 bases between. CDR3 length: 14 amino acids. Germline V gives CDR1 SGHTA, CDR2 FQGTGA. The CDR3 DNA reads as TGTGCCAGCAGGCTGGACATTAACACCGGGGAGCTGTTTTTT. Translation gives CASRLDINTGELFF.

The genes are TRBV7-2 and TRBJ1-1; D remains unclear. This CDR3 region has 12 residues. CDR1 is SGHTA, CDR2 FQGNSA, per germline. V was clipped by 6 bases and J by 0 bases, with 5 bases between them. The CDR3 loop reads CASRGVNTEAFF. DNA for the CDR3: TGTGCCAGCAGGGGCGTGAACACTGAAGCTTTCTTT.

The chain has TRBV28 and TRBJ2-1; TRBD1 matches 9 bases. Germline V gene data show CDR1 as MDHEN and CDR2 as SYDVKM. The trim removed 6 bases at V and 2 bases at J, leaving 20 bases unmatched. This CDR3 region has 20 residues. The CDR3, as DNA: TGTGCCAGCAGCAGCAGAGGGCGTTCCAGAACAGGGGGCGCCTACAATGAGCAGTTCTTC. It yields the protein CASSSRGRSRTGGAYNEQFF. The whole variable domain, filled in from reference TRBV28 and TRBJ2-1, reads DVKVTQSSRYLVKRTGEKVFLECVQDMDHENMFWYRQDPGLGLRLIYFSYDVKMKEKGDIPEGYSVSREKKERFSLILESASTNQTSMYLCASSSRGRSRTGGAYNEQFFGPGTRLTVL.

As to this clone: A much larger clone sits a single nucleotide away, making a read error possible. V gene TRBV21-1 combines with J gene TRBJ2-6. TRBV21-1 corresponds to a pseudogene. The CDR3 is 17 residues long. This chain's CDR3 is CASSKGAGATGANVLAF. CDR3 nucleotides: TGTGCCAGCAGCAAAGGGGCCGGGGCGACTGGGGCCAACGTCCTGGCTTTC.

This sequence joins TRBV6-1 and TRBJ2-5, with 10 positions matching TRBD2. The germline V gene has CDR1 MNHNS and CDR2 SASEGT. This CDR3 has 15 amino acids. V was pared by 2 bases and J by 4 bases, with 4 bases of the junction left unmatched. CDR3: CASSELAGEGETQYF. The CDR3 nucleotides read TGTGCCAGCAGTGAACTAGCGGGAGAGGGAGAGACCCAGTACTTC.

The rearrangement links TRBV4-1 to TRBJ1-1; possibly TRBD1 for D (5 bases). Trimming removed 4 bases from V and 5 bases from J, with 14 bases in between. This CDR3 comprises 14 residues. Germline V gene data show CDR1 as MGHRA and CDR2 as YSYEKL. CDR3: CASSLMVGETEAFF. CDR3 bases: TGCGCCAGCAGCCTAATGGTAGGGGAAACTGAAGCTTTCTTT.

At least ten counts were recorded for this clone. This specimen includes other DNA sequences encoding the same CDR3. This chain connects TRBV4-2 to TRBJ1-5; D not resolved. The V end lost 0 bases, the J end lost 4 bases, and 4 bases lay between the germline ends. Germline CDR1 LGHNA, CDR2 YNFKEQ. This CDR3 is 13 amino acids long. This chain's CDR3 is CASSQEDNQPQHF. CDR3 DNA: TGTGCCAGCAGCCAAGAGGATAATCAGCCCCAGCATTTT.

As regards this clone: This is likely an artifact of a read error, given a far larger clone one base away. The gene calls are TRBV2 and TRBJ2-2, with TRBD1 identical over 9 bases. Germline V gives CDR1 SNHLY, CDR2 FYNNEI. The CDR3 spans 16 residues. The CDR3 is CASSGTGGANTEELFF. DNA for the CDR3: TGTGCCAGCAGTGGTACAGGGGGCGCAAACACCGAGGAGCTGTTTTTT.